Below, one TCR beta chain is given with its context. The antigen remains unidentified. These data originate in a study of cytomegalovirus exposure and HLA in healthy donors. As for the study in general: Earlier sequencing of about 179 million T cells yielded 90 million to 140 million unique TCR beta sequences. Broader study findings: Only CMV serostatus was available as immune exposure information. It has been reported that TCR beta sequences accurately predicted the HLA-A and HLA-B alleles of most subjects. Follow-up analysis found HLA locus-dependent TCR association rates, highest for DRB1 and lowest for HLA-C.

PCR was performed using 60 Vbeta and 13 Jbeta primers. Here immunoSEQ multiplex PCR was the method, and the copy in TCRdb shows in-frame clones only, minus some. This table lists some 53,000 clones. Germline lookup yields CDR1 SEHNR and CDR2 FQNEAQ (reference sequence). CDR3 length: 14 residues. Trimming shortened V by 1 base and J by 2 bases, and 9 bases separated the two germline ends. This sequence joins TRBV7-9 and TRBJ2-7; no clear D gene. This sequence originates from an older woman in good health and CMV-seropositive. The sample was PBMCs. CDR3 coding DNA: TGTGCCAGCAGCTTAGACGGCAGCGCCTACGAGCAGTACTTC. This gives the protein CASSLDGSAYEQYF. The full variable domain, rest sourced from reference TRBV7-9 and TRBJ2-7, is DTGVSQNPRHKITKRGQNVTFRCDPISEHNRLYWYRQTLGQGPEFLTYFQNEAQLEKSRLLSDRFSAERPKGSFSTLEIQRTEQGDSAMYLCASSLDGSAYEQYFGPGTRLTVT.